One and the same sample provided the 30 T cell receptor beta chains below, sequenced in a study of T cell repertoires in cytomegalovirus infection. Via MiXCR, TCRdb re-called the reads, giving one row per CDR3 protein. The sample lists 200,000 to 300,000 distinct CDR3 sequences, roughly an eighth occurring once. The sequencing sample was made of PBMCs. These receptors were obtained from a human donor in good health (CMV status not recorded). Some clones in this sample may be carry-over from other donors' samples.

This clonotype was seen at least ten times. The chain recombines TRBV4-1 with TRBJ1-1; no clear D gene. Germline lookup yields CDR1 MGHRA and CDR2 YSYEKL. This CDR3 comprises 13 residues. V lost 2 bases and J lost 1, with 5 bases in between. CDR3 region: CASSQNQNTEAFF. Written as DNA, the CDR3 is TGCGCCAGCAGCCAAAACCAGAACACTGAAGCTTTCTTT.

This clonotype was picked up many times. The rearrangement links TRBV5-4 to TRBJ2-7; 9 nucleotides agree with TRBD1. The V gene end was trimmed by 3 bases and the J gene end by 4 bases; junction bases not matched to a gene: 8. The CDR3 covers 15 residues. Germline V gene sequence: CDR1 SGHNT, CDR2 YYREEE (reference sequence). CDR3 loop: CASSSPGQGLYEQYF. CDR3 DNA: TGTGCCAGCAGCTCACCGGGACAGGGTTTGTACGAGCAGTACTTC.

A word on this clonotype: A read error may account for a junction end that differs from germline. The V call is TRBV28, the J call TRBJ1-5; weak D call: TRBD1 (6 bases). Germline V gene data show CDR1 as MDHEN and CDR2 as SYDVKM. The CDR3 sequence is 15 residues long. The CDR3 coding sequence is TGTGCCAGCAGTTTGGTCCCGGGGGGCAAACAGCCCCAGCATTTT. Protein: CASSLVPGGKQPQHF.

The gene calls are TRBV29-1 and TRBJ1-1, with TRBD1 as a possible D gene (6 bases). CDR1 SQVTM and CDR2 ANQGSEA come from the germline V gene. V lost 0 bases to trimming and J lost 10 bases, with 12 bases between them. CDR3 length: 12 residues. The CDR3 nucleotides read TGCAGCGTTGAAGACAGGGGATTCGGAGCTTTCTTT. It codes for CSVEDRGFGAFF.

This clonotype occurred a few times. V gene TRBV9 combines with J gene TRBJ2-3; D not certain. The V gene's germline CDR1 is SGDLS and CDR2 YYNGEE. This CDR3 comprises 13 residues. Trimming shortened V by 4 bases and J by 8 bases, and 14 bases separated the two germline ends. CDR3 loop: CASSPQGPPTQYF. The CDR3 bases are TGTGCCAGCAGCCCTCAAGGTCCGCCTACGCAGTATTTT.

Regarding this clonotype: Compared with germline, one end of the junction differs, possibly owing to a read error. The J gene is TRBJ2-5, the V gene TRBV7-6, with 7 bases lining up with TRBD1. Germline CDR1 and CDR2: SGHVS and FNYEAQ. CDR3 length: 15 residues. CDR3 sequence (DNA): TGTGCTAGCAGCTTAGGGGGACAGACCCAAGAGACCCAGTACTTC. Amino acids: CASSLGGQTQETQYF.

This clonotype occurred a few times. The chain combines TRBV7-2 with TRBJ2-5; D gene uncertain. The CDR3 contains 14 residues. Trimming removed 1 base at V and 6 bases at J, with 12 bases between. CDR1 SGHTA and CDR2 FQGNSA come from the germline V gene. CDR3 protein: CASSLGVSLKTQYF. In DNA form, the CDR3 reads TGTGCCAGCAGCTTAGGGGTCAGCCTAAAGACCCAGTACTTC.

The chain combines TRBV12-3 or TRBV12-4 with TRBJ1-5; D unclear. The CDR3 runs to 15 residues. Trimming shortened V by 6 bases and J by 6 bases, and 18 bases separated the two germline ends. In DNA, the CDR3 is TGTGCCAGCAGAATAGAAGGGCAGTCCAGTCAGCCCCAGCATTTT. Translation: CASRIEGQSSQPQHF.

The chain recombines TRBV2 with TRBJ2-7, with D uncertain. CDR3 length: 15 residues. With 7 bases removed from V and 0 bases from J, the gap between germline ends came to 16 bases. The germline gives CDR1 SNHLY, CDR2 FYNNEI. The CDR3 sequence: CASTSPYPSSYEQYF. CDR3 nucleotides: TGTGCCAGCACTTCGCCCTACCCCAGCTCCTACGAGCAGTACTTC.

In this sample, this clonotype turned up many times. The CDR3 reads CASRDGEKLFF. CDR3 nucleotide sequence: TGTGCCAGCAGGGACGGTGAAAAACTGTTTTTT. The chain combines TRBV6-5 with TRBJ1-4; D gene ambiguous. V was clipped by 6 bases and J by 7 bases, with 6 bases between them. Germline assignment: CDR1 MNHEY and CDR2 SVGAGI. This CDR3 region has 11 residues.

This clonotype was counted many times. The rearrangement uses TRBV7-2 and TRBJ2-4; 7 bases are shared with TRBD1. The J segment lost 6 bases and the V segment lost 6 bases, leaving 5 bases of the junction unmatched. The V gene's germline CDR1 is SGHTA and CDR2 FQGNSA. The CDR3 spans 13 residues. CDR3 region: CASRTGKANIQYF. CDR3 coding DNA: TGTGCCAGCAGGACAGGGAAGGCAAACATTCAGTACTTC.

The chain uses TRBV6-1 and TRBJ2-3; 9 bases match TRBD2. V lost 5 bases to trimming and J lost 0 bases; unmatched junction nucleotides: 9. From germline, CDR1 is MNHNS and CDR2 SASEGT. The CDR3 spans 17 residues. CDR3 loop: CASSYHTSGSSTDTQYF. Written as DNA, the CDR3 is TGTGCCAGCAGTTACCACACTAGCGGGTCTAGCACAGATACGCAGTATTTT.

In its sample, this clonotype was seen a few times. The chain joins TRBV29-1 to TRBJ2-7, with 9 bases matching TRBD1. Trimming took 7 bases from V and 5 from J; bases not matched to a gene: 12. This CDR3 has 14 residues. From germline, CDR1 is SQVTM and CDR2 ANQGSEA. Written as DNA, the CDR3 is TGCAGCGCCCACCTATTTGGACAGGGGAACGAGCAGTACTTC. As protein: CSAHLFGQGNEQYF.

The CDR3 sequence is CASRTSGVVYEQYF. As DNA, the CDR3 is TGTGCCAGCAGGACTAGCGGGGTTGTCTACGAGCAGTACTTC. V is TRBV6-2 or TRBV6-3 and J is TRBJ2-7, with 11 bases that match TRBD2. The CDR3 covers 14 residues. Germline V gene sequence: CDR1 MNHEY, CDR2 SVGEGT. V gave up 6 bases and J gave up 3 bases; unmatched junction bases: 4.

This clonotype has only a few counts. This rearrangement joins TRBV6-4 to TRBJ2-2; D may be TRBD2 (5 bases). Deletions cut 2 bases from V and 2 bases from J, with 9 bases between. The CDR3 is 15 amino acids. Germline CDR1 MRHNA, CDR2 SNTAGT. The CDR3 loop reads CASSDGGPNTGELFF. CDR3 bases: TGTGCCAGCAGTGACGGCGGGCCCAACACCGGGGAGCTGTTTTTT.

The V and J genes are TRBV14 and TRBJ1-1; D might be TRBD1 (6 bases). Trimming left V 3 bases short and J 9 bases short, with 14 bases between. There are 13 residues in the CDR3. Germline assignment: CDR1 SGHDN and CDR2 FVKESK. The CDR3 DNA reads TGTGCCAGCAGCCAGAAAGCAGGGGCCCAAGCTTTCTTT. This gives the protein CASSQKAGAQAFF.

The genes are TRBV12-3 or TRBV12-4 and TRBJ2-4; a weak D match, TRBD2 (5 bases). This CDR3 comprises 14 residues. V lost 3 bases and J 8 bases, leaving 14 bases between the germline ends. The CDR3 DNA sequence: TGTGCCAGCAGTTTTTCACGGGGTTGGGACATTCAGTACTTC. Its protein product is CASSFSRGWDIQYF.

This clonotype was detected only a few times. The chain carries TRBV20-1 and TRBJ2-7; D unresolved. The germline V gene has CDR1 DFQATT and CDR2 SNEGSKA (reference sequence). CDR3 length equals 11 residues. Trimming took off 3 bases at V and 4 bases at J, with 7 bases between the two ends. The CDR3 nucleotides read TGCAGTGCTAGTAAAAATTACGAGCAGTACTTC. Translated: CSASKNYEQYF.

This rearrangement joins TRBV29-1 to TRBJ2-7, with 7 bases aligning to TRBD1. The CDR3 totals 12 residues. The V and J ends lost 7 bases and 4 bases, in that order; junction bases with no gene match: 7. Germline CDR1 is SQVTM and CDR2 is ANQGSEA. In DNA, the CDR3 is TGCAGCGCTAAAGGACAGGAATACGAGCAGTACTTC. Amino acid sequence: CSAKGQEYEQYF.

At least ten counts were recorded for this clonotype. The genes are TRBV2 and TRBJ2-2; 8 bases match TRBD1. CDR3 length equals 14 residues. Germline V gene data show CDR1 as SNHLY and CDR2 as FYNNEI. Trimming took 7 bases from V and 4 from J; bases not matched to a gene: 5. The CDR3 nucleotides read TGTGCCAGCATCCTGGACAGGGCCACCGGGGAGCTGTTTTTT. It codes for CASILDRATGELFF.

The chain joins TRBV20-1 to TRBJ2-3; 10 nucleotides line up with TRBD1. CDR1 and CDR2 from the germline V gene are DFQATT and SNEGSKA (reference sequence). V lost 6 bases, J lost 1 base, and 4 bases stayed unmatched. The CDR3 totals 14 residues. The CDR3 spells CSAPDRGGTDTQYF. CDR3 coding DNA: TGCAGTGCCCCGGACAGGGGGGGCACAGATACGCAGTATTTT.

This clonotype was recorded many times. The rearrangement uses TRBV6-5 and TRBJ2-3; D possibly matches TRBD1 or TRBD2 (5 bases each). CDR3 size: 18 residues. The V end lost 0 bases, the J end lost 0 bases, and 16 bases lay between the germline ends. The germline V gene has CDR1 MNHEY and CDR2 SVGAGI. The CDR3 loop is CASSYSPRDLISTDTQYF. The CDR3, as DNA: TGTGCCAGCAGTTACTCACCGAGGGACCTTATTAGCACAGATACGCAGTATTTT.

The chain joins TRBV6-5 to TRBJ2-1; 10 positions agree with TRBD2. In germline, CDR1 is MNHEY, CDR2 SVGAGI. CDR3 length: 16 residues. Germline trimming cut 6 bases from V and 7 bases from J; bases unmatched to any gene: 12. CDR3 in amino acids: CASSKPEREGLNEQFF. The CDR3 DNA is TGTGCCAGCAGCAAGCCCGAGCGGGAGGGGCTGAATGAGCAGTTCTTC.

This clonotype has only a few counts. This chain connects TRBV6-6 to TRBJ1-5, with D possibly being TRBD1 (5 bases). The length of the CDR3 is 14 residues. The V end was cut by 4 bases, the J end by 3 bases, with 10 bases between. Germline V gives CDR1 MNHNY, CDR2 SVGAGI (reference sequence). The CDR3 sequence: CASSFGGNNQPQHF. The CDR3 bases are TGTGCCAGCAGTTTTGGGGGTAACAATCAGCCCCAGCATTTT.

V is TRBV5-4 and J is TRBJ2-3; D is unclear. Germline V CDR1 and CDR2: SGHNT, YYREEE (reference sequence). Trimming removed 4 bases at V and 0 bases at J, with 15 bases between. This CDR3 has 16 amino acids. Here the CDR3 reads CASSTGPNPSTDTQYF. Here the CDR3 DNA reads TGTGCCAGCAGCACCGGTCCTAATCCTAGCACAGATACGCAGTATTTT.

This clonotype was seen only a few times. The V gene is TRBV20-1, the J gene TRBJ1-1; 12 nucleotides align to TRBD1. The trim removed 3 bases at V and 2 bases at J, leaving 7 bases unmatched. The CDR3 covers 16 residues. Germline V gene data show CDR1 as DFQATT and CDR2 as SNEGSKA (reference sequence). Here the CDR3 reads CSARRGQGAKNTEAFF. The CDR3 region has the DNA TGCAGTGCTAGGCGGGGACAGGGGGCAAAAAACACTGAAGCTTTCTTT.

This clonotype was recorded many times. The V gene is TRBV2, the J gene TRBJ2-1; TRBD2 matches at 13 bases. This CDR3 has 14 residues. Germline CDR1 is SNHLY and CDR2 is FYNNEI. With V trimmed by 4 bases and J by 10 bases, 4 bases remained unmatched. As DNA, the CDR3 is TGTGCCAGCAGTGGACTAGCGGGGGGTCTCGAGCAGTTCTTC. Translated, it gives CASSGLAGGLEQFF.

This clonotype appeared a few times. This chain links TRBV7-9 with TRBJ1-1; the D gene is possibly TRBD1 (5 bases). The CDR3 totals 14 residues. Per the germline V gene, CDR1 is SEHNR and CDR2 is FQNEAQ (reference sequence). V lost 1 base and J lost 7, with 13 bases in between. CDR3 residues: CASSLDLRGVEAFF. CDR3 sequence (DNA): TGTGCCAGCAGCTTAGACTTACGAGGGGTTGAAGCTTTCTTT.

This clonotype was seen more than once but under ten times. The V and J genes are TRBV5-1 and TRBJ1-1; D might be TRBD1 (5 bases). Germline CDR1 SGHRS, CDR2 YFSETQ. The CDR3 contains 12 residues. V was shortened by 5 bases and J by 5 bases, with 10 bases between the two germline ends. CDR3 protein: CASRGVTTEAFF. The CDR3 DNA sequence: TGCGCCAGCAGGGGGGTGACGACTGAAGCTTTCTTT.

This clonotype occurred many times. The rearrangement joins TRBV6-6 to TRBJ1-1; 7 nucleotides line up with TRBD1. The CDR3 length is 15 residues. V shed 0 bases, J shed 3 bases, and the junction held 4 bases outside the gene matches. Germline lookup yields CDR1 MNHNY and CDR2 SVGAGI (reference sequence). DNA for the CDR3: TGTGCCAGCAGTTACTCTAGGACAGGAGACACTGAAGCTTTCTTT. Amino acids: CASSYSRTGDTEAFF.